These T cell receptor beta chains were read from a single sample in a study of blood T cell repertoires in COVID-19. Generated by immunoSEQ multiplex PCR, the TCRdb table keeps only in-frame clones and is missing some. The sample contains 110,000 to 150,000 clones, more than 85% of which appear only once. The sequenced material came from peripheral blood. All receptors come from a human donor in a cohort sampled during active COVID-19. Each CDR3 is given with its conserved first and last residue. Each record gives: D gene, clone size, J gene, V gene, CDR3 DNA, CDR3 protein. The D gene is left open where the match is weak. Part of the rows lack a size; the others show once, few, many or a class for expanded clones.

TRBD1	.	TRBJ2-1	TRBV28	TGTGCCAGCAGTACTCCGGGACAGGGGTACAATGAGCAGTTCTTC	CASSTPGQGYNEQFF
TRBD2	.	TRBJ2-2	TRBV6-6	TGTGCCAGCAGTACGGGACTAGCGGGACCCACCGGGGAGCTGTTTTTT	CASSTGLAGPTGELFF
TRBD1	.	TRBJ1-2	TRBV7-2	TGTGCCAGCAGCACAAGAACAGGACAGGGCTATGGCTACACCTTC	CASSTRTGQGYGYTF
TRBD2	.	TRBJ2-5	TRBV9	TGTGCCAGCAGCGGGGGACTAGCGGGAGGGCCCGGGGAGACCCAGTACTTC	CASSGGLAGGPGETQYF
.	.	TRBJ2-1	TRBV11-2	TGTGCCAGCAGCTTAGATTTGCGAGATGAGCAGTTCTTC	CASSLDLRDEQFF
.	once	TRBJ1-1	TRBV28	TGTGCCAGCAGTGGGTTCTTGGGCCGGGGCACTGAAGCTTTCTTT	CASSGFLGRGTEAFF
TRBD1	.	TRBJ1-1	TRBV9	TGTGCCAGCAGCCGGACAGGGGGGACGAACACTGAAGCTTTCTTT	CASSRTGGTNTEAFF
.	.	TRBJ2-1	TRBV5-1	TGCGCCAGCAGCTTAGGGACTCCCCAGGGAAATGAGCAGTTCTTC	CASSLGTPQGNEQFF
TRBD2	once	TRBJ2-3	TRBV4-1	TGCGCCAGCAGCCAAGTCGGGACTAGCGGCACAGATACGCAGTATTTT	CASSQVGTSGTDTQYF
.	.	TRBJ2-3	TRBV3-1/TRBV3-2	TGTGCCAGCAGCCTCGGGGGGCCAGATACGCAGTATTTT	CASSLGGPDTQYF
.	.	TRBJ2-1	TRBV6-5	TGTGCCAGCAGACAAGGACATTCCTCTGGCAATGAGCAGTTCTTC	CASRQGHSSGNEQFF
TRBD2	few	TRBJ2-1	TRBV3-1/TRBV3-2	TGTGCCAGCAAGCGGGAGGGCGGTAATGAGCAGTTCTTC	CASKREGGNEQFF
.	.	TRBJ2-1	TRBV20-1	TGCAGTGCTAGTCATCCCCCCCTTACGGTCTCAGGGAATGAGCAGTTCTTC	CSASHPPLTVSGNEQFF
.	.	TRBJ1-3	TRBV28	TGTGCCAGCAGTTCTCACAGGGATTCTGGAAACACCATATATTTT	CASSSHRDSGNTIYF
.	once	TRBJ2-6	TRBV21-1	TGTGCCAGCAGCTGTCGGGTCACCGGACTAGCGGGAGTAGCTGGGGCCAACGTCCTGACTTTC	CASSCRVTGLAGVAGANVLTF
TRBD2	.	TRBJ2-7	TRBV2	TGTGCCAGCATTAAGGGGCTAGCGGGGGCTTACGAGCAGTACTTC	CASIKGLAGAYEQYF
.	.	TRBJ2-1	TRBV6-1	TGTGCCAGCAGTGAAGCTATCCGAGGCTCCTACAATGAGCAGTTCTTC	CASSEAIRGSYNEQFF
TRBD2	.	TRBJ2-1	TRBV2	TGTGCCAGCAGTGGGTCGGGACTAGCGGGAGAATCTGAGCAGTTCTTC	CASSGSGLAGESEQFF
.	.	TRBJ2-2	TRBV5-1	TGCGCCAGCAGCTTGGAAGCGACAGGGAACACCGGGGAGCTGTTTTTT	CASSLEATGNTGELFF
.	.	TRBJ2-1	TRBV3-1/TRBV3-2	TGTGCCAGCAGCCAACTAGGGGCTCTCAATGAGCAGTTCTTC	CASSQLGALNEQFF
.	.	TRBJ1-5	TRBV19	TGTGCCAGTAGTATATCCCCCACGGGGGGACGGCCCCAGCATTTT	CASSISPTGGRPQHF
.	.	TRBJ2-5	TRBV7-2	TGTGCCAGCAGCCCCATCCGGGAGACCCAGTACTTC	CASSPIRETQYF
TRBD1	.	TRBJ2-1	TRBV29-1	TGCAGCGTTGAAGATCGTTCCCTGCCGGGACAGGGCGCCTACAATGAGCAGTTCTTC	CSVEDRSLPGQGAYNEQFF
TRBD1	.	TRBJ1-1	TRBV5-1	TGCGCCAGCAGCATATCGACAGGGGCCACTGAAGCTTTCTTT	CASSISTGATEAFF
TRBD1	few	TRBJ2-7	TRBV2	TGTGCCAGCAGTAGGGACGCCGGGACAGTTGGGGAGCAGTACTTC	CASSRDAGTVGEQYF
TRBD2	.	TRBJ2-7	TRBV5-1	TGCGCCAGCAGCTTGGGGGAGGTAGCGGGATCCTACGAGCAGTACTTC	CASSLGEVAGSYEQYF
TRBD2	.	TRBJ2-7	TRBV7-2	TGTGCCAGCAGCTTGGCCTCCGGGAGGGTAGTTTACGAGCAGTACTTC	CASSLASGRVVYEQYF
.	.	TRBJ1-2	TRBV10-3	TGTGCCATCAGTGAGCAAAGGGGGTTGGGCTACACCTTC	CAISEQRGLGYTF
TRBD1	.	TRBJ1-3	TRBV2	TGTGCCAGCCTCCTCCGGGACAGGGCAGGAAACACCATATATTTT	CASLLRDRAGNTIYF
TRBD2	.	TRBJ2-2	TRBV29-1	TGCAGCGTTGGACTAGCGGCGGGCGGGGAGCTGTTTTTT	CSVGLAAGGELFF
.	medium-sized	TRBJ1-5	TRBV20-1	TGCAGTGCTAGTCAGGGGAGGGGTCAGCCCCAGCATTTT	CSASQGRGQPQHF
TRBD2	.	TRBJ2-1	TRBV19	TGTGCCAGTAGTCAAACTAGCGGCCCATGGGATGAGCAGTTCTTC	CASSQTSGPWDEQFF
.	.	TRBJ2-2	TRBV28	TGTGCCAGCCGGGGATTTGTGACCGGGGAGCTGTTTTTT	CASRGFVTGELFF
TRBD1	few	TRBJ2-7	TRBV7-8	TGTGCCAGCAGCCCACGGACAGGCTCCTACGAGCAGTACTTC	CASSPRTGSYEQYF
.	once	TRBJ2-7	TRBV27	TGTGCCAGCAGTGGGGGTGGGAGGTACGAGCAGTACTTC	CASSGGGRYEQYF
.	.	TRBJ2-1	TRBV6-5	TGTGCCAGCAGTTACGGGGCAGTAGAGCAGTTCTTC	CASSYGAVEQFF
TRBD1	.	TRBJ1-4	TRBV2	TGTGCCAGCAGTCCGGGGACAGCTAATAATGAAAAACTGTTTTTT	CASSPGTANNEKLFF
.	.	TRBJ2-7	TRBV7-9	TGTGCCAGCAGCTTAGGTGGAGCGGGCTACGAGCAGTACTTC	CASSLGGAGYEQYF
.	.	TRBJ2-7	TRBV7-6	TGTGCCAGCAGCTTAGCGCAAAGAGGTTACGAGCAGTACTTC	CASSLAQRGYEQYF
TRBD2	.	TRBJ2-1	TRBV10-3	TGTGCCGAAAAAACTAGCGGGGGGACTAGCTCCTACAATGAGCAGTTCTTC	CAEKTSGGTSSYNEQFF
TRBD1	.	TRBJ2-3	TRBV5-1	TGCGCCAGCAGCTTACAGGGGGCAGCAGATACGCAGTATTTT	CASSLQGAADTQYF
.	.	TRBJ1-2	TRBV10-3	TGTGCCACAGGAACAGCTAACTATGGCTACACCTTC	CATGTANYGYTF
.	once	TRBJ1-2	TRBV7-3	TGTGCCAGCAGCTTATCCGGGGGGGACTATGGCTACACCTTC	CASSLSGGDYGYTF
.	once	TRBJ1-1	TRBV6-2/TRBV6-3	TGTGCCAGCAGTTACCACGGGGTAAACACTGAAGCTTTCTTT	CASSYHGVNTEAFF
.	.	TRBJ2-2	TRBV15	TGTGCCACCAGCAGAGACAGGGGTGTCGGGGAGCTGTTTTTT	CATSRDRGVGELFF
.	.	TRBJ2-2	TRBV7-8	TGTGCCAGCAGCAACCCAGGGACCGGGGAGCTGTTTTTT	CASSNPGTGELFF
.	.	TRBJ2-1	TRBV4-1	TGCGCCAGCAGCCAAGTGTATCCTCCTGAGCAGTTCTTC	CASSQVYPPEQFF
.	.	TRBJ2-1	TRBV28	TGTGCCAGCAGAACTAATTACAATGAGCAGTTCTTC	CASRTNYNEQFF
TRBD1	.	TRBJ2-1	TRBV2	TGTGCCAGCAGCCCGACAGGGGAGGCCTACAATGAGCAGTTCTTC	CASSPTGEAYNEQFF
TRBD1	.	TRBJ1-2	TRBV6-5	TGTGCCAGCAGACAGACAGGGAACGGCTACACCTTC	CASRQTGNGYTF
TRBD1	.	TRBJ2-7	TRBV19	TGTGCCAGTAGTAGGGAGATACTAGGGACAGCATCCTACGAGCAGTACTTC	CASSREILGTASYEQYF
.	.	TRBJ1-4	TRBV6-1	TGTGCCAGCAGTGCAACTCCACAGGGAACTAATGAAAAACTGTTTTTT	CASSATPQGTNEKLFF
TRBD1	.	TRBJ1-1	TRBV6-5	TGTGCCAGCAGGGTCCAGGGGGACACTGAAGCTTTCTTT	CASRVQGDTEAFF
TRBD1	.	TRBJ2-7	TRBV28	TGTGCCAGCAGTTTACCCGGGACAGGGGGCGTGGGACAGTACTTC	CASSLPGTGGVGQYF
TRBD1	.	TRBJ1-5	TRBV5-8	TGTGCCAGCATTAGGACAGGGAGCAATCAGCCCCAGCATTTT	CASIRTGSNQPQHF
.	.	TRBJ2-7	TRBV29-1	TGCAGCGTTGCCGCGGGGTCTTACGAGCAGTACTTC	CSVAAGSYEQYF
TRBD1	.	TRBJ1-1	TRBV28	TGTGCCAGCAGTTACCAGGGGGCGAGAAACACTGAAGCTTTCTTT	CASSYQGARNTEAFF
.	.	TRBJ1-5	TRBV18	TGTGCCAGCTCTGACAATTATAGCAATCAGCCCCAGCATTTT	CASSDNYSNQPQHF
.	.	TRBJ1-5	TRBV28	TGTGCCAGCAGTTTTCGGAGCAATCAGCCCCAGCATTTT	CASSFRSNQPQHF
TRBD1	.	TRBJ2-7	TRBV10-1	TGCGCCAGCAGTGATGGTGGACAGGGGGCTTACGAGCAGTACTTC	CASSDGGQGAYEQYF